The sequence of this T cell receptor (beta chain) was determined in a study of CD8+ T cells in alopecia areata. Findings and caveats of the study: Elevated clonality characterized lesional scalp relative to normal scalp, particularly in alopecia totalis/universalis.

In regard to this clone: Its specificity is unknown.

V lost 3 bases, J lost 7 bases, and 15 bases lay in between. Germline V gene sequence: CDR1 LGHNA, CDR2 YNFKEQ. The CDR3 is made up of 14 amino acids. TCR sequencing used cDNA made by reverse transcription of extracted RNA. Measured with immunoSEQ multiplex PCR; TCRdb has only the in-frame clones, and not every one. This table holds 200,000 to 250,000 clones, approximately 61% found once. Peripheral blood samples and lesional scalp punch biopsies were obtained from alopecia areata patients. The sorting of PBMCs gave CD4+ and CD8+ T cells. The sample was CD4+ T cells sorted from blood, taken at week 0. The sequence derives from a human donor with alopecia areata. The chain carries TRBV4-2 and TRBJ1-2, with D possibly matching TRBD1 (5 bases). The CDR3 region has the DNA TGTGCCAGCAGCCAGGGGGGAGGGGCAGGTGGCTACACCTTC. It codes for CASSQGGGAGGYTF.